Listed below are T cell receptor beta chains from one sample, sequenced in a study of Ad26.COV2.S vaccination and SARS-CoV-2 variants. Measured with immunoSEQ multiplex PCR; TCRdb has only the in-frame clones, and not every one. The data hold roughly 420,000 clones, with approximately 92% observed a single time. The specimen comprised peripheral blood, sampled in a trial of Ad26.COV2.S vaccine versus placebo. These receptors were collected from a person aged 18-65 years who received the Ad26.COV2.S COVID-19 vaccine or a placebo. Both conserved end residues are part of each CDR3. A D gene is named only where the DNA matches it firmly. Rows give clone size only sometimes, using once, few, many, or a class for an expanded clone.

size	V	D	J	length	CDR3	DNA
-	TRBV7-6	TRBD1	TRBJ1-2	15	CASSLAQSGGGGYTF	TGTGCCAGCAGCTTAGCGCAATCAGGGGGAGGTGGCTACACCTTC
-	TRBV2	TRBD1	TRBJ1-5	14	CASRGTGGGQPQHF	TGTGCCAGCAGAGGGACAGGGGGAGGCCAGCCCCAGCATTTT
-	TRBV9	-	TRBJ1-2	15	CASSVGTGRTYGYTF	TGTGCCAGCAGCGTAGGAACCGGGAGGACCTATGGCTACACCTTC
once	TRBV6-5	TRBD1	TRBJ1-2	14	CASRRKRTGFLYTF	TGTGCCAGCAGGCGTAAAAGGACAGGTTTTCTCTATACCTTC
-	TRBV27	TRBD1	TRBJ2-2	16	CASSHRDRANTGELFF	TGTGCCAGCAGTCACCGGGACAGGGCGAACACCGGGGAGCTGTTTTTT
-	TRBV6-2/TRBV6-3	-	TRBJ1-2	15	CASSISRRETGGYTF	TGTGCCAGCAGCATATCCAGGAGGGAGACGGGGGGCTACACCTTC
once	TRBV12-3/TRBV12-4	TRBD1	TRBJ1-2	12	CASLSGGGGYTF	TGTGCCAGCCTTTCAGGGGGTGGCGGCTACACCTTC
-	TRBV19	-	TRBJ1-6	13	CASAVGINSPLHF	TGTGCCAGCGCTGTAGGAATTAATTCACCCCTCCACTTT
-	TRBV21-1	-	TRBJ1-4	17	CASSTRGRYPNNEKLFF	TGTGCCAGCAGCACCAGGGGACGTTACCCTAATAATGAAAAACTGTTTTTT
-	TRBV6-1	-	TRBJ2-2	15	CASRHSGTPSGELFF	TGTGCCAGCAGGCATTCCGGGACTCCATCCGGGGAGCTGTTTTTT
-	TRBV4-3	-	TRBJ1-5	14	CASSPSRGNQPQHF	TGCGCCAGCAGCCCCTCTAGGGGCAATCAGCCCCAGCATTTT
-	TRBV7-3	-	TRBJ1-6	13	CASSLMWNSPLHF	TGTGCCAGCAGCTTAATGTGGAATTCACCCCTCCACTTT
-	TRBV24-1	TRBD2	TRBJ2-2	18	CATSTASGRYANTGELFF	TGTGCCACCAGTACGGCTAGCGGGAGGTACGCGAACACCGGGGAGCTGTTTTTT
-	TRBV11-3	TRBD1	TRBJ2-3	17	CASSQGDREGITDTQYF	TGTGCCAGCAGTCAAGGGGACAGGGAGGGGATCACAGATACGCAGTATTTT
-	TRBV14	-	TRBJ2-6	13	CASRASGANVLTF	TGTGCCAGCAGGGCATCTGGGGCCAACGTCCTGACTTTC
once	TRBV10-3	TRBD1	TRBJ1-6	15	CAIRVTGTGDSPLHF	TGTGCCATCAGGGTGACAGGGACCGGGGATTCACCCCTCCACTTT
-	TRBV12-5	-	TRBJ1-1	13	CASGQGMNTEAFF	TGTGCTAGTGGACAGGGAATGAACACTGAAGCTTTCTTT
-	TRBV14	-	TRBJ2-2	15	CASSQAHRHTGELFF	TGTGCCAGCAGCCAAGCGCATAGGCACACCGGGGAGCTGTTTTTT
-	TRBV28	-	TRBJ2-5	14	CASRVSGEQETQYF	TGTGCCAGCAGGGTTAGCGGCGAACAAGAGACCCAGTACTTC
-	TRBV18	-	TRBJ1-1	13	CASSQDRDTEAFF	TGTGCCAGCTCACAGGACCGGGACACTGAAGCTTTCTTT
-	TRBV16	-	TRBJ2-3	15	CASSQSFRGADTQYF	TGTGCCAGCAGCCAATCATTTCGGGGCGCAGATACGCAGTATTTT
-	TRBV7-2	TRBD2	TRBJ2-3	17	CASSLNVGGSSTDTQYF	TGTGCCAGCAGCTTAAATGTTGGCGGGAGTAGCACAGATACGCAGTATTTT
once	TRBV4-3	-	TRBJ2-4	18	CASSQDLPATGSKNIQYF	TGCGCCAGCAGCCAAGATCTTCCCGCTACAGGGTCCAAAAACATTCAGTACTTC
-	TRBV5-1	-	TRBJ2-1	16	CASSLARGVAIGEQFF	TGCGCCAGCAGCTTGGCGAGGGGGGTAGCAATTGGTGAGCAGTTCTTC
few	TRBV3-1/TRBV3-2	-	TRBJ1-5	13	CASSGTAEQPQHF	TGTGCCAGCAGCGGGACCGCTGAGCAGCCCCAGCATTTT
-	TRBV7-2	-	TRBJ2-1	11	CASSRYNEQFF	TGTGCCAGCAGCCGCTACAATGAGCAGTTCTTC
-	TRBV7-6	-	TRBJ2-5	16	CASSLMGGGLGETQYF	TGTGCCAGCAGCTTAATGGGAGGGGGGCTTGGAGAGACCCAGTACTTC
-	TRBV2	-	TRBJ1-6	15	CASSEWRADNSPLHF	TGTGCCAGCAGTGAATGGAGGGCAGACAATTCACCCCTCCACTTT
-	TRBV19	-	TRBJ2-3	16	CASSIDAGTFTDTQYF	TGTGCCAGTAGTATAGATGCGGGGACCTTCACAGATACGCAGTATTTT